Listed below are T cell receptor beta chains from one sample, sequenced in a study of beta chain features in type 1 diabetes. Profiling relied on immunoSEQ multiplex PCR, and the TCRdb table lists in-frame clones only, not all of them. The sample has about 650,000 clones, around an eighth seen once; the top ten hold more than 0.1%. Sequencing input: naive CD4+ T cells from blood. Every receptor here comes from a man younger than 40 with type 1 diabetes. The CDR3 runs from the conserved cysteine through the conserved F or W. The D gene is left open where the match is weak. Not every row has a clone size; where given, it reads once, few, many or a size class.

TRBJ1-1 | - | - | TRBV7-2 | CASNIKTSSGTEAFF | TGTGCCAGCAACATAAAGACCTCTTCGGGCACTGAAGCTTTCTTT
TRBJ1-1 | - | - | TRBV19 | CASSMSRETEAFF | TGTGCCAGTAGTATGAGCAGGGAGACTGAAGCTTTCTTT
TRBJ2-1 | - | - | TRBV4-3 | CASSQDKAGVTERFF | TGCGCCAGCAGCCAAGATAAAGCCGGGGTGACTGAGCGGTTCTTC
TRBJ1-5 | TRBD1 | few | TRBV4-1 | CASSQEWTGSYQPQHF | TGCGCCAGCAGCCAAGAATGGACAGGGTCGTATCAGCCCCAGCATTTT
TRBJ2-1 | TRBD2 | once | TRBV5-1 | CASSLSSGVGLSSYNEQFF | TGCGCCAGCAGCTTGTCTAGCGGGGTAGGCTTAAGCTCCTACAATGAGCAGTTCTTC
TRBJ1-4 | - | - | TRBV14 | CASSQGSQRNEKLFF | TGTGCCAGCAGCCAAGGGTCGCAGCGTAATGAAAAACTGTTTTTT
TRBJ2-6 | - | - | TRBV6-5 | CASSYAGSGANVLTF | TGTGCCAGCAGTTACGCGGGATCTGGGGCCAACGTCCTGACTTTC
TRBJ2-1 | TRBD2 | few | TRBV9 | CASSGTSGYNEQFF | TGTGCCAGCAGTGGGACTAGCGGCTACAATGAGCAGTTCTTC
TRBJ2-1 | TRBD1 | few | TRBV10-3 | CAISGTGGSYNEQFF | TGTGCCATCAGTGGGACAGGGGGCTCCTACAATGAGCAGTTCTTC
TRBJ1-5 | - | few | TRBV7-2 | CASSLKTAGDSNQPQHF | TGTGCCAGCAGCTTAAAAACAGCCGGAGATAGCAATCAGCCCCAGCATTTT
TRBJ2-3 | - | - | TRBV2 | CASRSPGQHTQYF | TGTGCCAGCAGGTCTCCGGGACAACATACGCAGTATTTT
TRBJ1-5 | TRBD1 | once | TRBV19 | CASSSNTGAVDQPQHF | TGTGCCAGTAGTTCCAATACAGGGGCCGTAGATCAGCCCCAGCATTTT
TRBJ1-5 | - | few | TRBV7-2 | CASSPGTYSNQPQHF | TGTGCCAGCAGCCCCGGGACGTATAGCAATCAGCCCCAGCATTTT
TRBJ2-5 | - | few | TRBV25-1 | CASSELGIEETQYF | TGTGCCAGCAGTGAATTAGGTATCGAAGAGACCCAGTACTTC
TRBJ1-2 | TRBD1 | few | TRBV29-1 | CSVEGKTGGKDYGYTF | TGCAGCGTTGAAGGGAAAACAGGGGGCAAGGACTATGGCTACACCTTC
TRBJ1-4 | TRBD1 | - | TRBV7-2 | CASSSNRGPGEKLFF | TGTGCCAGCAGCTCCAACAGGGGACCTGGGGAAAAACTGTTTTTT
TRBJ2-3 | - | few | TRBV29-1 | CSVEVFRGAPRDTQYF | TGCAGCGTTGAAGTCTTTCGGGGGGCCCCCAGAGATACGCAGTATTTT
TRBJ1-6 | - | few | TRBV7-9 | CASSSRQADYNSPLHF | TGTGCCAGCAGCTCCCGACAGGCTGACTATAATTCACCCCTCCACTTT
TRBJ1-5 | TRBD1 | - | TRBV10-3 | CAISESNRQGNQPQHF | TGTGCCATCAGTGAGTCGAACAGACAGGGCAACCAGCCCCAGCATTTT
TRBJ2-2 | - | - | TRBV5-1 | CASSFMEELFF | TGCGCCAGCAGCTTCATGGAGGAGCTGTTTTTT
TRBJ1-2 | TRBD1 | few | TRBV5-1 | CASSMRPGQGRDGYTF | TGCGCCAGCAGCATGCGGCCGGGACAGGGAAGGGATGGCTACACCTTC
TRBJ1-6 | - | - | TRBV5-1 | CASSLDSGSRGAHSPLHF | TGCGCCAGCAGCTTGGACAGTGGGAGTCGAGGGGCGCATTCACCCCTCCACTTT
TRBJ2-7 | - | - | TRBV5-4 | CASSSPRTVDYEQYF | TGTGCCAGCAGCTCACCTCGGACAGTCGACTACGAGCAGTACTTC
TRBJ2-7 | TRBD1 | - | TRBV7-2 | CASSLTRGPSYEQYF | TGTGCCAGCAGCCTCACCAGGGGGCCCTCCTACGAGCAGTACTTC
TRBJ2-3 | - | few | TRBV29-1 | CSADSDLPAQYF | TGCAGCGCCGATTCGGACCTCCCAGCGCAGTATTTT
TRBJ2-3 | - | few | TRBV4-1 | CASSPAPDTQYF | TGCGCCAGCAGCCCGGCCCCAGATACGCAGTATTTT
TRBJ2-1 | - | few | TRBV29-1 | CSSLGLNEQFF | TGCAGCTCCCTGGGGTTGAATGAGCAGTTCTTC
TRBJ1-2 | - | few | TRBV7-2 | CASSRRRVGEAPRSYGYTF | TGTGCCAGCAGCCGGAGGAGGGTAGGGGAGGCTCCGCGAAGCTATGGCTACACCTTC
TRBJ1-4 | - | few | TRBV30 | CAWRAATNEKLFF | TGTGCCTGGAGGGCAGCAACTAATGAAAAACTGTTTTTT
TRBJ2-1 | - | few | TRBV7-2 | CASSLGPDNEQFF | TGTGCCAGCAGCTTAGGACCGGACAATGAGCAGTTCTTC
TRBJ2-5 | - | - | TRBV4-2 | CASSPRVEGETQYF | TGTGCCAGCAGCCCCCGAGTGGAGGGGGAGACCCAGTACTTC
TRBJ1-2 | TRBD1 | - | TRBV14 | CASSNPGTGFYGYTF | TGTGCCAGCAGCAACCCCGGGACAGGGTTCTATGGCTACACCTTC
TRBJ2-7 | TRBD1 | once | TRBV19 | CASSPGQGVIYEQYF | TGTGCCAGTAGTCCTGGACAGGGGGTTATCTACGAGCAGTACTTC
TRBJ2-4 | TRBD1 | - | TRBV5-6 | CASSLRTGMNIQYF | TGTGCCAGCAGCCTACGGACAGGGATGAACATTCAGTACTTC
TRBJ1-4 | TRBD1 | few | TRBV29-1 | CSVGLTGVDEKLFF | TGCAGCGTTGGATTGACAGGGGTTGATGAAAAACTGTTTTTT
TRBJ2-1 | - | few | TRBV7-2 | CASRLRDSPGGEFF | TGTGCCAGCAGACTCCGGGACTCACCGGGTGGCGAGTTCTTC
TRBJ1-2 | - | - | TRBV4-3 | CASSQGVQANYGYTF | TGCGCCAGCAGCCAAGGGGTGCAGGCTAACTATGGCTACACCTTC
TRBJ2-7 | - | - | TRBV11-2 | CASSRTLEGYEQYF | TGTGCCAGCAGCAGAACCCTAGAGGGCTACGAGCAGTACTTC
TRBJ2-7 | - | - | TRBV4-3 | CASSQDDRYEQYF | TGCGCCAGCAGCCAAGATGATAGGTACGAGCAGTACTTC
TRBJ1-2 | TRBD1 | - | TRBV29-1 | CSVETGTDYGYTF | TGCAGCGTTGAAACCGGGACAGATTATGGCTACACCTTC
TRBJ1-6 | - | few | TRBV5-1 | CASSFVGEDSPLHF | TGCGCCAGCAGCTTCGTAGGGGAGGATTCACCCCTCCACTTT
TRBJ2-1 | - | few | TRBV7-6 | CASSMTGRSYNEQFF | TGTGCCAGCAGCATGACAGGGAGGTCCTACAATGAGCAGTTCTTC
TRBJ2-3 | - | - | TRBV7-9 | CASSLSSDTQYF | TGTGCCAGCAGCTTATCATCAGATACGCAGTATTTT
TRBJ2-5 | - | few | TRBV5-5 | CASSLDGETQYF | TGTGCCAGCAGCTTGGATGGAGAGACCCAGTACTTC
TRBJ2-3 | TRBD2 | few | TRBV7-9 | CASTRPGTNTDTQYF | TGTGCCAGCACCAGGCCGGGGACTAACACAGATACGCAGTATTTT
TRBJ2-7 | - | few | TRBV11-2 | CASSSTHSPYEQYF | TGTGCCAGCAGCAGCACGCATTCGCCCTACGAGCAGTACTTC
TRBJ1-1 | - | - | TRBV6-5 | CASSGGAVGSTEAFF | TGTGCCAGCAGTGGGGGCGCGGTGGGGAGCACTGAAGCTTTCTTT
TRBJ2-1 | - | - | TRBV21-1 | CASSAPGEGDHNEQFF | TGTGCCAGCAGCGCCCCCGGGGAAGGGGACCACAATGAGCAGTTCTTC
TRBJ2-5 | - | - | TRBV19 | CASRRQGGGETQYF | TGTGCCAGTAGAAGGCAGGGAGGCGGAGAGACCCAGTACTTC
TRBJ1-4 | TRBD1 | - | TRBV4-3 | CASSKGQGTLSANEKLFF | TGCGCCAGCAGCAAGGGACAGGGAACCCTTAGCGCTAATGAAAAACTGTTTTTT
TRBJ2-7 | - | few | TRBV7-2 | CASSLAGGATSYEQYF | TGTGCCAGCAGCTTAGCCGGCGGGGCCACCTCCTACGAGCAGTACTTC
TRBJ2-7 | TRBD2 | few | TRBV7-2 | CASSLGPGRIYEQYF | TGTGCCAGCAGCTTAGGGCCCGGGAGGATCTACGAGCAGTACTTC
TRBJ1-5 | - | few | TRBV4-3 | CASSQYAGRQPQHF | TGCGCCAGCAGCCAATATGCAGGGCGTCAGCCCCAGCATTTT
TRBJ2-7 | TRBD1 | few | TRBV5-1 | CASSSRQGGYEQYF | TGCGCCAGCAGCTCGAGACAGGGGGGCTACGAGCAGTACTTC
TRBJ2-6 | TRBD1 | - | TRBV15 | CATSKGQGAPGANVLTF | TGTGCCACCAGCAAAGGACAGGGGGCCCCTGGGGCCAACGTCCTGACTTTC
TRBJ2-7 | TRBD1 | - | TRBV10-3 | CATLGQTKSVYEQYF | TGTGCCACCCTGGGACAGACAAAGTCTGTCTACGAGCAGTACTTC
TRBJ2-7 | TRBD2 | - | TRBV18 | CASSPAAGGPREQYF | TGTGCCAGCTCACCTGCGGCGGGGGGCCCTCGTGAGCAGTACTTC
TRBJ2-5 | - | - | TRBV18 | CASSPSAPEETQYF | TGTGCCAGCTCACCATCGGCCCCGGAGGAGACCCAGTACTTC
TRBJ2-7 | - | - | TRBV7-2 | CASSRSYEQYF | TGTGCCAGCAGCCGGTCCTACGAGCAGTACTTC